This entry concerns a single T cell receptor (beta chain). Germline V gene sequence: CDR1 LGHNA, CDR2 YSLEER. This CDR3 spans 15 amino acids. J lost 5 bases, V lost 5 bases, and 9 bases had no gene match. These data originate in a study of T cell changes during pregnancy in multiple sclerosis. Clones were sequenced by immunoSEQ multiplex PCR, and TCRdb holds only the in-frame ones, with some missing. In the table there are 35,000 to 45,000 clones, roughly 92% of which are singletons. The chain carries TRBV4-3 and TRBJ2-4; 7 bases are a match to TRBD1. The receptor's source is a female donor with multiple sclerosis, enrolled in a pregnancy study. The sequencing input was peripheral blood. The CDR3: CASSDTGDIQNIQYF. Here the CDR3 DNA reads TGCGCCAGCAGCGATACAGGGGACATTCAAAACATTCAGTACTTC.